The TCR beta chain described here comes from a study of regulatory T cells in long-lasting Graves disease. TCR beta libraries were built with iRepertoire HTBI primers and Arm-PCR of CDR3 regions. TCRdb independently ran MiXCR on the multiplex PCR reads; one entry per CDR3 protein. The table includes some 410,000 distinct CDR3 sequences, around 17% detected once. This clonotype was detected ten times or more. The sample's time point: newly diagnosed GD, antithyroid drugs for less than 3 months. The TCR library used RNA extracted from PBMCs. These data were also filed under a second study, of T cells in Graves' hyperthyroidism and ophthalmopathy.

The sample was peripheral blood mononuclear cells (PBMCs), taken at new diagnosis, from a patient treated with antithyroid drugs. The receptor's source is a woman under 40 with Graves disease.

The CDR3: CASGKSGTSGFNEQFF. Written as DNA, the CDR3 is TGTGCCAGCGGAAAATCCGGGACTAGCGGGTTCAATGAGCAGTTCTTC. The V and J genes are TRBV2 and TRBJ2-1; TRBD2 matches at 12 bases. Germline V CDR1 and CDR2: SNHLY, FYNNEI. Trimming removed 8 bases from V and 6 bases from J; junction bases left unmatched: 11. The CDR3 has 16 amino acids.